The entry that follows covers one TCR beta chain sequence. This clone was found once. It lacks a known antigen. Base qualities are not at hand, and no much larger clone is one base apart. Before the diagnostic colonoscopy, none of the ulcerative colitis patients had been given immunosuppressive medication. Blood was sampled at the time of the colonoscopy. The Wizard kit (Promega) was used to extract genomic DNA from both blood and intestinal samples. V sheds 6 bases and J sheds 6 bases, leaving 13 bases between their ends. CDR1 is given as SGHRS and CDR2 as YFSETQ, both from the germline V gene. The cysteine opens and the phenylalanine closes a CDR3 of 13 amino acids. Of the read, only the CDR3 DNA is kept; its 39 bases are in frame from base 1. Using the immunoSEQ TRB Survey service, rearranged CDR3 beta regions were amplified from genomic DNA with multiplex V and J primers. Survey-level sequencing depth of up to 500,000 reads per sample was used to keep depth equal across samples. Libraries were purified, pooled and sequenced on Illumina technology. In the authors' own workflow: Productive clonality, sample overlap, pairwise scatters, CDR3 beta length, V/D/J gene usage and productiveness were all assessed with the immunoSEQ online tools. Calculated diversity was the number of unique rearrangements divided by total templates times 100; Shannon and Simpson indices were also computed. For principal component analysis, Z-score normalized data were analyzed with the R prcomp function and the ggbiplot package. Morisita's index was used to quantify blood-rectal clonal overlap within each subject. In its TCRdb copy, this immuneACCESS table keeps in-frame sequences only and misses some clones. Where compared with another copy, unresolved V genes explain less than half of these, and the others have no known cause. V and J calls and clone size are copied from that table; D and trimming were computed from the DNA. A total of roughly 37,000 clones appear in this sample, around four fifths of them only once. The top ten hold roughly 25% of the sample.

The data were taken from a study of pediatric ulcerative colitis (dated by TCRdb to about 2019). For the wider study: Among the ulcerative colitis patients, about seven had pancolitis and two had left-sided colitis, and histology in every patient was consistent with ulcerative colitis. By Pediatric Ulcerative Colitis Activity Index, two patients had mild disease, several had moderate disease and three had acute severe colitis. From roughly 9 newly diagnosed, treatment-naive pediatric ulcerative colitis patients and four non-IBD control children, paired blood and rectal samples were collected. The investigation overall reported the following: Only a handful of individuals were included in the healthy control group, which was small. Because the repertoires came from total lymphocyte DNA, rare subsets such as regulatory T cells may have patterns that are not reflected. Features of the rectal repertoire distinguished controls, mild-moderate colitis patients and acute severe colitis patients, and in acute severe colitis, rectal diversity was reduced because of clonal expansions. A couple of rectal CDR3 clonotypes turned up in every ulcerative colitis patient but in none of the controls. Autologous blood-rectal clonal overlap was significantly higher in ulcerative colitis patients than in controls, suggesting increased T cell trafficking to inflamed tissue. For technical reasons, substantially fewer templates were yielded by the blood samples of two patients, and these blood samples were excluded from blood-rectal overlap analysis.

The sequenced sample consisted of blood. The origin of this receptor is a girl between 10 and 17 years old with moderate ulcerative colitis. This chain is built from TRBV5-1 and TRBJ2-1; there is no confident call for the D gene. CDR3 sequence: CASTPSSPNEQFF. In nucleotide form, the sequence is TGCGCCAGCACCCCGAGTAGCCCCAATGAGCAGTTCTTC. When the CDR3 is completed using the reference TRBV5-1 and TRBJ2-1 genes on either side, the full variable domain is KAGVTQTPRYLIKTRGQQVTLSCSPISGHRSVSWYQQTPGQGLQFLFEYFSETQRNKGNFPGRFSGRQFSNSRSEMNVSTLELGDSALYLCASTPSSPNEQFFGPGTRLTVL.